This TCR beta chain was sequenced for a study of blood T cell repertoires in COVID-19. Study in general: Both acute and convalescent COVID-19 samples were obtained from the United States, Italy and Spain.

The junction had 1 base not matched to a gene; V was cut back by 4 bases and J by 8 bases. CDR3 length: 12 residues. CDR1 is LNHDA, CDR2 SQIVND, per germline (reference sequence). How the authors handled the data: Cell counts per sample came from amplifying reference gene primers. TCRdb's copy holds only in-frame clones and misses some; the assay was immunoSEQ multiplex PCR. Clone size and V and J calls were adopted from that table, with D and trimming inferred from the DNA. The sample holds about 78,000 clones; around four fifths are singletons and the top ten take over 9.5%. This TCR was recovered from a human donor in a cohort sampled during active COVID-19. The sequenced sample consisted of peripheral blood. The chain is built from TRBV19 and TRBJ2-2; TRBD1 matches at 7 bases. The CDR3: CASSNRGGELFF. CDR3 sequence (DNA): TGTGCCAGTAGTAACAGGGGTGGGGAGCTGTTTTTT.